This T cell receptor (beta chain) stems from a study of blood T cell repertoires in COVID-19. Study in general: Samples taken during acute and convalescent COVID-19 were collected in the United States, Italy and Spain. From T cells, B-cell-depleted T cells, or PBMCs came the material, which was cDNA or gDNA.

Authors' methods: Estimates of nucleated cell counts were drawn from the amplification of reference gene primers. Generated by immunoSEQ multiplex PCR, the TCRdb table keeps only in-frame clones and is missing some. That table is the source of V, J and clone size, and D and trimming were worked out from the DNA. The data show some 250,000 clones, with 88% seen just once and around 0.8% held by the top ten. Germline CDR1 reads KGHSH; CDR2 reads LQKENI. The CDR3 consists of 20 residues. The trim removed 2 bases at V and 0 bases at J, leaving 13 bases unmatched. Sequencing was performed on peripheral blood. This rearrangement joins TRBV18 to TRBJ1-3; 10 bases fit TRBD1. This sequence originates from a woman aged 30 to 39 with acute or convalescent COVID-19. CDR3 in amino acids: CASSPTLTGTGANSGNTIYF. For the CDR3, the DNA is TGTGCCAGCTCACCAACCCTAACCGGGACAGGGGCGAACTCTGGAAACACCATATATTTT. The full variable domain, rest sourced from reference TRBV18 and TRBJ1-3, is NAGVMQNPRHLVRRRGQEARLRCSPMKGHSHVYWYRQLPEEGLKFMVYLQKENIIDESGMPKERFSAEFPKEGPSILRIQQVVRGDSAAYFCASSPTLTGTGANSGNTIYFGEGSWLTVV.